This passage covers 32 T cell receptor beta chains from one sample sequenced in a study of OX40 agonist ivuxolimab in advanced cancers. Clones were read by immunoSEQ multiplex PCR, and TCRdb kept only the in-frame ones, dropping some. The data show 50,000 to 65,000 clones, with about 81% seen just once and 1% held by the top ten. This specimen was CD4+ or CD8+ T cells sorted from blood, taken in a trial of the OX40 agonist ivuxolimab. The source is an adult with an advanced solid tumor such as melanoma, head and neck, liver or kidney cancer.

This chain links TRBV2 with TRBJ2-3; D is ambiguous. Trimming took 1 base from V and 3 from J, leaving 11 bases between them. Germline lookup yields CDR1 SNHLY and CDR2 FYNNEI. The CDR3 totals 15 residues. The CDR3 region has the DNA TGTGCCAGCAGTGAAGAATGGGGAACGACAGATACGCAGTATTTT. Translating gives CASSEEWGTTDTQYF.

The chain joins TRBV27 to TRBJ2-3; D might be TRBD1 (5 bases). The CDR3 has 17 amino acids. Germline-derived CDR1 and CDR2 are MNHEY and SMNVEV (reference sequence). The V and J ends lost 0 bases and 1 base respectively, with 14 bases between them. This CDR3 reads CASSLSILTEGTDTQYF. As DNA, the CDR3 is TGTGCCAGCAGTTTATCTATATTGACAGAAGGCACAGATACGCAGTATTTT.

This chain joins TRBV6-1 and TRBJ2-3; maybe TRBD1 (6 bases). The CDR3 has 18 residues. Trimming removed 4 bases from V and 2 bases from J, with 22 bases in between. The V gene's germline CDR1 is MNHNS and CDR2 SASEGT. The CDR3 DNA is TGTGCCAGCAGTGCAGCGGCGGGCTATGGGACAACCACAGATACGCAGTATTTT. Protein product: CASSAAAGYGTTTDTQYF.

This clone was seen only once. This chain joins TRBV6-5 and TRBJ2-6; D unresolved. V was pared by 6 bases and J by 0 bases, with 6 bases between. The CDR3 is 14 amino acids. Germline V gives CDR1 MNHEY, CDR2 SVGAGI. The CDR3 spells CASRSSSGANVLTF. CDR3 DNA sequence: TGTGCCAGCAGGAGTAGCTCTGGGGCCAACGTCCTGACTTTC.

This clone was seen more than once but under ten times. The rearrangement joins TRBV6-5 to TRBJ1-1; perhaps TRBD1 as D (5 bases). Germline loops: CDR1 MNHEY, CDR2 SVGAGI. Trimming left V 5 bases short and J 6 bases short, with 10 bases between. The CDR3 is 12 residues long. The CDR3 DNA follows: TGTGCCAGCAGTACGACAGCGTCTGAAGCTTTCTTT. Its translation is CASSTTASEAFF.

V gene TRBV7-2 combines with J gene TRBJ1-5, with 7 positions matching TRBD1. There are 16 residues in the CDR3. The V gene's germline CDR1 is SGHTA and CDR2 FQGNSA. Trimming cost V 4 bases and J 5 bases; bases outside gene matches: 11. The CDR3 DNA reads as TGTGCCAGCAGCTCGAGTGGTGGGGACAGATATCAGCCCCAGCATTTT. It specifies CASSSSGGDRYQPQHF. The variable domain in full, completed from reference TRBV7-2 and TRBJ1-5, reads GAGVSQSPSNKVTEKGKDVELRCDPISGHTALYWYRQSLGQGLEFLIYFQGNSAPDKSGLPSDRFSAERTGGSVSTLTIQRTQQEDSAVYLCASSSSGGDRYQPQHFGDGTRLSIL.

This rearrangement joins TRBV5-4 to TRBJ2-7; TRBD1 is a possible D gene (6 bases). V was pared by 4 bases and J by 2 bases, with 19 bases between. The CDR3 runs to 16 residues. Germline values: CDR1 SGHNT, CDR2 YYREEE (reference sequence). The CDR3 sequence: CASSRNTFTGTYEQYF. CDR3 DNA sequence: TGTGCCAGCAGCCGCAACACCTTTACAGGGACCTACGAGCAGTACTTC.

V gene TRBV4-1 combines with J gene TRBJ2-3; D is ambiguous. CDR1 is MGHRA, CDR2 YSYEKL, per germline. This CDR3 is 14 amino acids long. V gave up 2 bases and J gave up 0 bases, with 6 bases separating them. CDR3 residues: CASSQPTSTDTQYF. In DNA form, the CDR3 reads TGCGCCAGCAGCCAACCGACTAGCACAGATACGCAGTATTTT.

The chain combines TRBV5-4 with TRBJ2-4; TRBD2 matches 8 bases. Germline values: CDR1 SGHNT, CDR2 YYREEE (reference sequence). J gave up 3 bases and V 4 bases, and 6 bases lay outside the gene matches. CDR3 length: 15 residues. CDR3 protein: CASSPGLAVKNIQYF. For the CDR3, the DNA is TGTGCCAGCAGCCCCGGACTAGCAGTCAAAAACATTCAGTACTTC.

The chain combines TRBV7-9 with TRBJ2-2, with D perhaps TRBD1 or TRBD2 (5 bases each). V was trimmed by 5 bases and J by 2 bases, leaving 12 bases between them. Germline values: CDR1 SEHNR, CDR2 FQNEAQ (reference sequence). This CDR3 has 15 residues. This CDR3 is CASSTGTVNTGELFF. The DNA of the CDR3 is TGTGCCAGCAGCACCGGGACCGTTAACACCGGGGAGCTGTTTTTT.

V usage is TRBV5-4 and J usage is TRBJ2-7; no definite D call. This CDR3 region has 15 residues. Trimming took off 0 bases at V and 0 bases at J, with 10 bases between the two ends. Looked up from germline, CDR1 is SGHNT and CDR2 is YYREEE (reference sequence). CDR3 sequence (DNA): TGTGCCAGCAGCTTGGCCAGGCTTGGCTCCTACGAGCAGTACTTC. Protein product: CASSLARLGSYEQYF. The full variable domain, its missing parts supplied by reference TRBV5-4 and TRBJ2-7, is ETGVTQSPTHLIKTRGQQVTLRCSSQSGHNTVSWYQQALGQGPQFIFQYYREEENGRGNFPPRFSGLQFPNYSSELNVNALELDDSALYLCASSLARLGSYEQYFGPGTRLTVT.

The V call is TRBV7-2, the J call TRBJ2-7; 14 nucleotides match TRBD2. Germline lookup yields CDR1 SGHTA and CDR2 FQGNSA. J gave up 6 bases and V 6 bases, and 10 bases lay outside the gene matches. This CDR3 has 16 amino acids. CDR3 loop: CASSLRTSGGRVEQYF. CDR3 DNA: TGTGCCAGCAGTCTTAGGACTAGCGGGGGGCGCGTCGAGCAGTACTTC.

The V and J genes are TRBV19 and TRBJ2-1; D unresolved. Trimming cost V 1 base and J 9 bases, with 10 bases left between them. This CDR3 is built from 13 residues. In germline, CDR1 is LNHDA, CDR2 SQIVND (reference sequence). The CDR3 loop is CASSIGPPGEQFF. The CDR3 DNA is TGTGCCAGTAGTATAGGCCCGCCGGGTGAGCAGTTCTTC.

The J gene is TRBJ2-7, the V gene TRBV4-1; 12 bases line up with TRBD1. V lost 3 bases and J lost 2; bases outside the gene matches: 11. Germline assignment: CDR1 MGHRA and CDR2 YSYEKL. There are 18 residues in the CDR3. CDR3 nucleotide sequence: TGCGCCAGCAGCCAGACAGGGGACAGGGGGCGAAGGGCCTACGAGCAGTACTTC. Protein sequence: CASSQTGDRGRRAYEQYF.

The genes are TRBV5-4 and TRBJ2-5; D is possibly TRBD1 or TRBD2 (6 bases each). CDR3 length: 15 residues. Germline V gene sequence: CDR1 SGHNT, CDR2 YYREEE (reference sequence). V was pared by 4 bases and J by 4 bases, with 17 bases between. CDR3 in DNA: TGTGCCAGCAGCCTGGAACGGGGGCGGGGAGAGACCCAGTACTTC. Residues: CASSLERGRGETQYF.

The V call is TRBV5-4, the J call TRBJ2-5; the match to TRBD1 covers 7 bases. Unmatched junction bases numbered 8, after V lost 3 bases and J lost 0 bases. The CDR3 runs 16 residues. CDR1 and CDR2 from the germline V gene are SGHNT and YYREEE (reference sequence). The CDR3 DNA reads TGTGCCAGCAGCTCGGGACAGAGAAGGCACCAAGAGACCCAGTACTTC. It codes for CASSSGQRRHQETQYF.

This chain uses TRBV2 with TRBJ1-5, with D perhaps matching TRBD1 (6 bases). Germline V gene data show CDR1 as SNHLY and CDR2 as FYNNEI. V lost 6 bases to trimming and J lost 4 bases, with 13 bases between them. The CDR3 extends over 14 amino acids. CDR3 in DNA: TGTGCCAGCAGGAGAGGGGGACGGAATCAGCCCCAGCATTTT. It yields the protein CASRRGGRNQPQHF.

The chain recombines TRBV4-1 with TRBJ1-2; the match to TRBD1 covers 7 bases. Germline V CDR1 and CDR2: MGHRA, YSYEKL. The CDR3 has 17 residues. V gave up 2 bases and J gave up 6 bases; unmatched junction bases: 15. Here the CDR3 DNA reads TGCGCCAGCAGCCAACCTACAACAGGGGCCAGGGGTGATGGCTACACCTTC. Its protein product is CASSQPTTGARGDGYTF.

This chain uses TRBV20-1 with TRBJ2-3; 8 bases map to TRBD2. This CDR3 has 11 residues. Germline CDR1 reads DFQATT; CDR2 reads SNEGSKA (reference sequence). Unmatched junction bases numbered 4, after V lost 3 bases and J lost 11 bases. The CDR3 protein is CSARGSGEQYF. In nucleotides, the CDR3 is TGCAGTGCTAGGGGTAGCGGGGAGCAGTATTTT.

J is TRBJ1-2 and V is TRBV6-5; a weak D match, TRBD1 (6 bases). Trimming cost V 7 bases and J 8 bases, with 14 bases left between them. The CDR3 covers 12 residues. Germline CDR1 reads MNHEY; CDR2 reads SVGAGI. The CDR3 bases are TGTGCCAGCATCTTCGGGGGCCAAGGCTACACCTTC. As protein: CASIFGGQGYTF.

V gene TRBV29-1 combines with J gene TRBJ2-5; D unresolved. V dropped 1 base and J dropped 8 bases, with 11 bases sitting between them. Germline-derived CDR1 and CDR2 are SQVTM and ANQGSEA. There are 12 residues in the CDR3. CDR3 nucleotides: TGCAGCGTTGAAGCCAGAGTAGAAACCCAGTACTTC. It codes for CSVEARVETQYF.

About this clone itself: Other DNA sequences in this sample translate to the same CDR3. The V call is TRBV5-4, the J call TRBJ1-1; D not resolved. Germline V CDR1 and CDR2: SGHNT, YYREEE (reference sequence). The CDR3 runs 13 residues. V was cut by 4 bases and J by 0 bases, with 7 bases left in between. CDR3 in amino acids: CASSPTLNTEAFF. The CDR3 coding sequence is TGTGCCAGCAGCCCGACCTTGAACACTGAAGCTTTCTTT.

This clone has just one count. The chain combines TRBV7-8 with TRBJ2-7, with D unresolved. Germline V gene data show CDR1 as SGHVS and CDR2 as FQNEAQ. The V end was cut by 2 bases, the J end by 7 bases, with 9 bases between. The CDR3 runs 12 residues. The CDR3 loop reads CASSLSDREQYF. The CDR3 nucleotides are TGTGCCAGCAGCTTATCGGATCGAGAGCAGTACTTC.

CDR3 nucleotide sequence: TGCGCCAGCAGCTTGGACAGGGGAGGTAGAACTGAAGCTTTCTTT. The encoded protein is CASSLDRGGRTEAFF. This chain links TRBV5-1 with TRBJ1-1, with 7 positions matching TRBD1. Germline V gene sequence: CDR1 SGHRS, CDR2 YFSETQ. Trimming removed 0 bases from V and 5 bases from J; junction bases left unmatched: 7. The CDR3 sequence is 15 residues long. Full variable domain (remainder filled in from reference TRBV5-1 and TRBJ1-1): KAGVTQTPRYLIKTRGQQVTLSCSPISGHRSVSWYQQTPGQGLQFLFEYFSETQRNKGNFPGRFSGRQFSNSRSEMNVSTLELGDSALYLCASSLDRGGRTEAFFGQGTRLTVV.

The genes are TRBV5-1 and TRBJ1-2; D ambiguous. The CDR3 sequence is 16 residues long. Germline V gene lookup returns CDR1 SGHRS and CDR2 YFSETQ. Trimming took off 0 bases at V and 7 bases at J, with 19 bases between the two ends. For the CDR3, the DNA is TGCGCCAGCAGCTTGGACACCGGATTCAACGTGGGTGGCTACACCTTC. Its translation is CASSLDTGFNVGGYTF. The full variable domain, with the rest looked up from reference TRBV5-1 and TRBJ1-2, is KAGVTQTPRYLIKTRGQQVTLSCSPISGHRSVSWYQQTPGQGLQFLFEYFSETQRNKGNFPGRFSGRQFSNSRSEMNVSTLELGDSALYLCASSLDTGFNVGGYTFGSGTRLTVV.

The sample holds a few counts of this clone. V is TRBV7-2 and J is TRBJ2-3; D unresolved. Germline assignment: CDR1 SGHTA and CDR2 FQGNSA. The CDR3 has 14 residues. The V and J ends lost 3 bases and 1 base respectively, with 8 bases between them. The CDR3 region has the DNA TGTGCCAGCAGCTTTAAGATTGGCACAGATACGCAGTATTTT. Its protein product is CASSFKIGTDTQYF.

CDR3 in amino acids: CASSTYNEQFF. The CDR3 DNA follows: TGTGCCAGCAGCACCTACAATGAGCAGTTCTTC. The rearrangement links TRBV7-2 to TRBJ2-1; D gene unclear. The V end was cut by 5 bases, the J end by 2 bases, with 1 base between. The CDR3 spans 11 residues. Germline V CDR1 and CDR2: SGHTA, FQGNSA.

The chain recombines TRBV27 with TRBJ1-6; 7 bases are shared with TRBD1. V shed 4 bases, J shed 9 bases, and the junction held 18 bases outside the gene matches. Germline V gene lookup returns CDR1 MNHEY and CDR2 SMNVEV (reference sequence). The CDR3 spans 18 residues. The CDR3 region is CASSSPPPIQGSRSPLHF. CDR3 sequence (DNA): TGTGCCAGCAGTTCTCCCCCCCCAATACAGGGGTCGCGTTCACCCCTCCACTTT.

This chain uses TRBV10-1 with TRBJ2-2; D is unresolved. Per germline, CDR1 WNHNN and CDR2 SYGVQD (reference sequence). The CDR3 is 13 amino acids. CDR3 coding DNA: TGCTCGACGTGGCAACCGAACACCGGGGAGCTGTTTTTT. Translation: CSTWQPNTGELFF.

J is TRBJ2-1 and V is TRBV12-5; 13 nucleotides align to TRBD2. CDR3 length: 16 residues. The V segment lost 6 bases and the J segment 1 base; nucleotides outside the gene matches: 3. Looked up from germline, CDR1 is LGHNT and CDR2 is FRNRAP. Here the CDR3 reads CASGPTSGGSYNEQFF. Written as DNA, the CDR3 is TGTGCTAGTGGCCCGACTAGCGGGGGGTCCTACAATGAGCAGTTCTTC.

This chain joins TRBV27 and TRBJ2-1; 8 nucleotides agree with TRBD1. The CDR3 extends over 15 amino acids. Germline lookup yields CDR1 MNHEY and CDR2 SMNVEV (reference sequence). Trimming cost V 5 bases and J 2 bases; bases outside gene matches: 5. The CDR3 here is CASSEDRGAYNEQFF. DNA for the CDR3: TGTGCCAGCAGTGAAGACAGGGGAGCCTACAATGAGCAGTTCTTC.

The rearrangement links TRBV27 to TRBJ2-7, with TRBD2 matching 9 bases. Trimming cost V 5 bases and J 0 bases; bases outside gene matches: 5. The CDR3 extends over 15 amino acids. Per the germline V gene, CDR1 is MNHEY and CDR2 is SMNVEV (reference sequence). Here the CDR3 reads CASSLSGGYSYEQYF. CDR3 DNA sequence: TGTGCCAGCAGTCTAAGCGGGGGGTACTCCTACGAGCAGTACTTC.